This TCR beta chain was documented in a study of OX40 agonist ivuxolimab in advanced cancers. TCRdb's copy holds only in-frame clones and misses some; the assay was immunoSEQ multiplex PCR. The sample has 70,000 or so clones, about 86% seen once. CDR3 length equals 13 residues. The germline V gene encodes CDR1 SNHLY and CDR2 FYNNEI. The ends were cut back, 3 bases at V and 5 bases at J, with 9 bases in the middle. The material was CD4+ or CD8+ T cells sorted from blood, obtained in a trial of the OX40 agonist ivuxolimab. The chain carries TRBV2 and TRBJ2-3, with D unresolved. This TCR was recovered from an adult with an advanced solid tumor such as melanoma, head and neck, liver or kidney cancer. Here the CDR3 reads CASSENGIDTQYF. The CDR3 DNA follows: TGTGCCAGCAGTGAGAATGGAATAGATACGCAGTATTTT.